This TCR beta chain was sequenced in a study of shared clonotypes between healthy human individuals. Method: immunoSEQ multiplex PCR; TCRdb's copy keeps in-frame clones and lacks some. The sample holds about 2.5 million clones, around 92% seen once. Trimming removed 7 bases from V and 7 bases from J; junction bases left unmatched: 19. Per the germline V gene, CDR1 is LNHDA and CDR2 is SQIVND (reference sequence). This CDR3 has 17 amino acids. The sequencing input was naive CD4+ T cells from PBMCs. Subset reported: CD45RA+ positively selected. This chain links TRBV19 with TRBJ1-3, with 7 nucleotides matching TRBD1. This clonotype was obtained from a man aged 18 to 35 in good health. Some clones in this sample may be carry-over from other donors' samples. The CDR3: CASTLLPNRGYGNTIYF. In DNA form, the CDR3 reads TGTGCCAGTACCTTACTCCCGAACAGGGGCTACGGCAACACCATATATTTT.